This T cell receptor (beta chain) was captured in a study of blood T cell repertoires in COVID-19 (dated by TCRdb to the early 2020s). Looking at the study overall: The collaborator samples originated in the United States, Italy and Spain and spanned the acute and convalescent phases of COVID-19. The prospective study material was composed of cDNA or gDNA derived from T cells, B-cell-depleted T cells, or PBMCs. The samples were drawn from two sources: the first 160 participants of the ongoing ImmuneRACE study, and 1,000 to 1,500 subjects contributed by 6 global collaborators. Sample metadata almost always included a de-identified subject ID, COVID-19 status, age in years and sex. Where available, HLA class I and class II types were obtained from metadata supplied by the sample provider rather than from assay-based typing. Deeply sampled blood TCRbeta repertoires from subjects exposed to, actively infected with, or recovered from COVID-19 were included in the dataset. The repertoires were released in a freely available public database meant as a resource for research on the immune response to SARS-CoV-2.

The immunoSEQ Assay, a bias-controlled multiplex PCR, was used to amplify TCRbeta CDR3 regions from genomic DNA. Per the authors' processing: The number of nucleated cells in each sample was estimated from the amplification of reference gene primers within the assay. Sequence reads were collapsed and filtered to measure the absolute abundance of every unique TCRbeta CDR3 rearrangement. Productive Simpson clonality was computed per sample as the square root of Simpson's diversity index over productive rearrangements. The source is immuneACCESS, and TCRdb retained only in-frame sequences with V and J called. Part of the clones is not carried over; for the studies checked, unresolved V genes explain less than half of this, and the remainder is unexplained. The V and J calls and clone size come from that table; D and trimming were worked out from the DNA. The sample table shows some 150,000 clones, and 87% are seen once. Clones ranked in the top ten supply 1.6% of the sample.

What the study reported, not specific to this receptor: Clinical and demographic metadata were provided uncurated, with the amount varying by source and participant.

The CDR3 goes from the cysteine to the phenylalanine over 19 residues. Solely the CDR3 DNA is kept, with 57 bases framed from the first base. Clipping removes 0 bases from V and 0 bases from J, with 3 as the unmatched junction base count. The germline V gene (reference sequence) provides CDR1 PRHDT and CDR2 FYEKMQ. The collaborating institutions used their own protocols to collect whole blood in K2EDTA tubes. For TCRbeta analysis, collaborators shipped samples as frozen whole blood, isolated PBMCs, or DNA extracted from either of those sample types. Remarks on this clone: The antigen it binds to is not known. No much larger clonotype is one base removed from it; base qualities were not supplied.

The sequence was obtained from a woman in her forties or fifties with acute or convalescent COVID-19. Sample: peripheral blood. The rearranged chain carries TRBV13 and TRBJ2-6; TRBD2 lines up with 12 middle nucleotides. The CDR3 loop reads CASSLGRLAGDSGANVLTF. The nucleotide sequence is TGTGCCAGCAGCTTAGGGCGACTAGCGGGAGACTCTGGGGCCAACGTCCTGACTTTC.